Listed below are T cell receptor beta chains from one sample, sequenced in a study of cytotoxic CD8 clonotypes in ibrutinib-treated CLL. Clones were read by immunoSEQ multiplex PCR, and TCRdb kept only the in-frame ones, dropping some. The sample contains 45,000 to 50,000 clones, around half of which appear only once. Sequenced material: PBMCs, taken after 12 months of ibrutinib treatment. These receptors all come from a human donor with chronic lymphocytic leukemia. The CDR3 runs from the conserved cysteine through the conserved F or W. Fields, in order: CDR3 protein, CDR3 DNA, J gene, V gene, D gene, clone size. D genes are given only for firm matches. Expanded clones get a size class; other rows say once, few or many, or leave the size out.

CSVVFSWQETQYF | TGCAGCGTTGTCTTTAGTTGGCAAGAGACCCAGTACTTC | TRBJ2-5 | TRBV29-1 | NA | few
CASSLSAGQSDHNEQFF | TGTGCCAGCAGTTTATCCGCGGGACAGTCCGATCACAATGAGCAGTTCTTC | TRBJ2-1 | TRBV27 | NA | NA
CASSGQGSSYEQYF | TGTGCCAGCTCAGGACAGGGGAGCTCCTACGAGCAGTACTTC | TRBJ2-7 | TRBV18 | TRBD1 | NA
CASSLTSGHTDTQYF | TGTGCCAGCTCACTGACTAGCGGCCACACAGATACGCAGTATTTT | TRBJ2-3 | TRBV18 | TRBD2 | NA
CASSPRTDSYEQYF | TGTGCCAGCAGCCCCAGGACGGATTCCTACGAGCAGTACTTC | TRBJ2-7 | TRBV6-1 | NA | NA
CASSDGAGAVMQYF | TGCGCCAGCAGTGACGGAGCGGGAGCAGTGATGCAGTATTTT | TRBJ2-3 | TRBV10-1 | TRBD2 | NA
CASSLEGKTGELFF | TGCGCCAGCAGCTTGGAGGGGAAGACCGGGGAGCTGTTTTTT | TRBJ2-2 | TRBV5-1 | NA | few
CASSPRGKEVENIQYF | TGTGCCAGCTCACCAAGAGGAAAGGAGGTTGAAAACATTCAGTACTTC | TRBJ2-4 | TRBV18 | NA | NA
CASIHFRDRGRVSYNSPLHF | TGTGCCAGCATCCATTTCCGGGACAGGGGGCGGGTCTCCTATAATTCACCCCTCCACTTT | TRBJ1-6 | TRBV5-4 | TRBD1 | NA
CSAQPNPPQYF | TGCAGTGCCCAACCTAATCCCCCGCAGTATTTT | TRBJ2-3 | TRBV20-1 | NA | NA
CASSSGRNTEAFF | TGCGCCAGCAGCTCCGGGAGGAACACTGAAGCTTTCTTT | TRBJ1-1 | TRBV4-1 | NA | NA
CASYSWERDGELFF | TGTGCCAGCTATAGTTGGGAGCGCGACGGGGAGCTGTTTTTT | TRBJ2-2 | TRBV27 | NA | few
CASSYRTGGYGYGYTF | TGTGCCAGCAGTTACCGGACAGGGGGCTATGGGTATGGCTACACCTTC | TRBJ1-2 | TRBV27 | TRBD1 | NA
CASRGLGSGNTIYF | TGTGCCAGCAGGGGGCTCGGCTCTGGAAACACCATATATTTT | TRBJ1-3 | TRBV19 | TRBD1 | NA
CASSVSGRALYNEQFF | TGTGCCAGCAGCGTATCCGGGAGGGCCCTCTACAATGAGCAGTTCTTC | TRBJ2-1 | TRBV9 | TRBD2 | NA
CASSGWGLNTDTQYF | TGTGCCAGCTCTGGATGGGGCCTAAACACAGATACGCAGTATTTT | TRBJ2-3 | TRBV7-2 | NA | few
CASSVTPGGMNTEAFF | TGTGCCAGCAGCGTAACCCCCGGGGGAATGAACACTGAAGCTTTCTTT | TRBJ1-1 | TRBV9 | NA | few
CASSLDSRFGRNTEAFF | TGTGCCAGCAGCTTAGACTCAAGGTTCGGGCGTAACACTGAAGCTTTCTTT | TRBJ1-1 | TRBV11-2 | NA | few
CAWSPSGGFYEQYF | TGTGCCTGGAGTCCCTCAGGGGGGTTCTACGAGCAGTACTTC | TRBJ2-7 | TRBV30 | NA | once
CASSEGGDFYEQYF | TGTGCCAGCAGTGAAGGGGGGGATTTTTACGAGCAGTACTTC | TRBJ2-7 | TRBV6-1 | NA | NA
CASSSLAGGETQYF | TGTGCCAGCAGCTCCCTGGCAGGGGGGGAGACCCAGTACTTC | TRBJ2-5 | TRBV7-3 | NA | NA
CASSALTSRTGELFF | TGTGCCAGTAGTGCCCTGACCAGTCGCACCGGGGAGCTGTTTTTT | TRBJ2-2 | TRBV19 | NA | NA
CASRATGLDGYTF | TGTGCCAGCCGGGCTACAGGGTTAGATGGCTACACCTTC | TRBJ1-2 | TRBV6-4 | NA | NA
CASSPNGGETQYF | TGTGCCAGCTCACCAAATGGAGGGGAGACCCAGTACTTC | TRBJ2-5 | TRBV18 | NA | NA
CAKRGKRTGELFF | TGTGCCAAGCGTGGAAAACGAACCGGGGAGCTGTTTTTT | TRBJ2-2 | TRBV2 | NA | few
CASSQPKGQLLYGYTF | TGTGCCAGCAGTCAACCTAAGGGACAGCTTTTGTATGGCTACACCTTC | TRBJ1-2 | TRBV27 | TRBD1 | NA
CASTLSGRWDEQFF | TGTGCCAGCACCCTTAGCGGTCGTTGGGATGAGCAGTTCTTC | TRBJ2-1 | TRBV28 | NA | NA
CASSLHGNTEAFF | TGTGCCAGCAGCTTACACGGGAACACTGAAGCTTTCTTT | TRBJ1-1 | TRBV7-2 | NA | NA
CASSLAADNSGANVLTF | TGTGCCAGCAGTCTAGCGGCCGATAACTCTGGGGCCAACGTCCTGACTTTC | TRBJ2-6 | TRBV27 | TRBD2 | NA
CASSLSVRSNEQFF | TGTGCCAGCAGCTTAAGTGTGCGAAGCAATGAGCAGTTCTTC | TRBJ2-1 | TRBV11-1 | NA | few
CASSFAGNYGYTF | TGCGCCAGCAGCTTCGCTGGGAACTATGGCTACACCTTC | TRBJ1-2 | TRBV5-1 | NA | NA
CASRRQGDTGELFF | TGTGCCAGCAGACGACAGGGGGATACCGGGGAGCTGTTTTTT | TRBJ2-2 | TRBV2 | TRBD1 | NA
CASSLSLTEAFF | TGTGCCAGCAGCTTATCTCTAACGGAAGCTTTCTTT | TRBJ1-1 | TRBV7-8 | NA | few
CASSFGTGGSSPLHF | TGTGCCAGCAGTTTCGGTACAGGGGGAAGTTCACCCCTCCACTTT | TRBJ1-6 | TRBV28 | TRBD1 | NA
CASSLGITTYNEQFF | TGTGCCAGCAGCTTAGGGATCACCACCTACAATGAGCAGTTCTTC | TRBJ2-1 | TRBV7-3 | NA | NA
CASSPWTGGIYEQYF | TGTGCCAGCAGTCCCTGGACAGGGGGCATTTATGAGCAGTACTTC | TRBJ2-7 | TRBV28 | TRBD1 | NA
CASSDRGGMRVYEQYF | TGTGCCAGCAGCGATAGGGGTGGGATGCGGGTCTACGAGCAGTACTTC | TRBJ2-7 | TRBV11-2 | NA | NA
CASSQPGHTTEAFF | TGTGCCAGCAGCCAACCGGGACACACCACTGAAGCTTTCTTT | TRBJ1-1 | TRBV11-2 | NA | NA
CASGVNTEAFF | TGTGCCAGCGGTGTGAACACTGAAGCTTTCTTT | TRBJ1-1 | TRBV5-6 | NA | NA
CASSLGATGALEQYF | TGCGCCAGCAGCTTGGGGGCGACAGGGGCCCTCGAGCAGTACTTC | TRBJ2-7 | TRBV5-1 | TRBD1 | NA
CASSDRATNEKLFF | TGTGCCAGCAGCGACAGGGCAACTAATGAAAAACTGTTTTTT | TRBJ1-4 | TRBV9 | NA | NA
CASSIQAAGTNVLTF | TGTGCCAGTAGTATACAGGCGGCTGGTACCAACGTCCTGACTTTC | TRBJ2-6 | TRBV19 | NA | NA
CASSFGWQGATEAFF | TGTGCCAGCAGCTTCGGTTGGCAGGGGGCCACTGAAGCTTTCTTT | TRBJ1-1 | TRBV5-4 | TRBD1 | NA
CASDRGLPNEKLFF | TGTGCCAGCGACAGGGGGCTGCCTAATGAAAAACTGTTTTTT | TRBJ1-4 | TRBV28 | TRBD1 | NA
CASISYPDMVSDTQYF | TGTGCCAGCATTTCCTACCCGGACATGGTGTCAGATACGCAGTATTTT | TRBJ2-3 | TRBV6-6 | NA | few
CASSRTAIRGTQYF | TGTGCCAGCAGCCGGACGGCGATCCGGGGTACGCAGTATTTT | TRBJ2-3 | TRBV14 | NA | NA